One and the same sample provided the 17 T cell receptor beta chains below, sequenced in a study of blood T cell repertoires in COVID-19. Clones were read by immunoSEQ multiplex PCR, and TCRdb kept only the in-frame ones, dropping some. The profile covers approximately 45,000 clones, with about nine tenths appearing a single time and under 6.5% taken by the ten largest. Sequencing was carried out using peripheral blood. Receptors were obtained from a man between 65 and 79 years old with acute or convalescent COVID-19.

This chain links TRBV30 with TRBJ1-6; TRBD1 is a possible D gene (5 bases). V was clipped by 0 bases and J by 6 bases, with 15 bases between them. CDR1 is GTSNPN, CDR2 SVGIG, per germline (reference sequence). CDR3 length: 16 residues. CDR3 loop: CAWSVARGFRNSPLHF. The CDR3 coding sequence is TGTGCCTGGAGTGTAGCTAGGGGCTTCCGTAATTCACCCCTCCACTTT.

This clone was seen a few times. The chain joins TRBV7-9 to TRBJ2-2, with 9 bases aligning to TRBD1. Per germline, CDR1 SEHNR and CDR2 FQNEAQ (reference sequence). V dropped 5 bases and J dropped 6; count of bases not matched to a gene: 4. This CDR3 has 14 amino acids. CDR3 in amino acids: CASSPGQGAGELFF. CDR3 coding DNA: TGTGCCAGCAGCCCGGGACAGGGTGCCGGGGAGCTGTTTTTT.

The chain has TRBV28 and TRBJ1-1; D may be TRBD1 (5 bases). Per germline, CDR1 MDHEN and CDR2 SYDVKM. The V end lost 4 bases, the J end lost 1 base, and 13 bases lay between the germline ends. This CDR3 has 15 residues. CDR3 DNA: TGTGCCAGCAGTTCACCTCAGGGAAAGAACACTGAAGCTTTCTTT. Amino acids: CASSSPQGKNTEAFF.

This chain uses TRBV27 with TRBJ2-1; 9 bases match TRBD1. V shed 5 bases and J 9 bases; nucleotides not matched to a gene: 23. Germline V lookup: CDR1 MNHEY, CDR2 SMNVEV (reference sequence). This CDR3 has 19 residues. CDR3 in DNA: TGTGCCAGCAGTCTCGGCCGGGACAGGGCTCGTCGGGCATCGGTTGAGCAGTTCTTC. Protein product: CASSLGRDRARRASVEQFF.

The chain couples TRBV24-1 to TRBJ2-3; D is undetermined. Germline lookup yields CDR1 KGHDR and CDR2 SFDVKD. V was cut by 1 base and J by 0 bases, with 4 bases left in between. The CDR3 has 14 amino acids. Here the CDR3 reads CATSDLASTDTQYF. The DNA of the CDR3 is TGTGCCACCAGTGATTTAGCTAGCACAGATACGCAGTATTTT.

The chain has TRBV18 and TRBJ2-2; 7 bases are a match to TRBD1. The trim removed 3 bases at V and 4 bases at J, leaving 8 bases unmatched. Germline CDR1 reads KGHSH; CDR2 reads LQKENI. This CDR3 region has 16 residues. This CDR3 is CASSPGLTGSTGELFF. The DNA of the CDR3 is TGTGCCAGCTCACCCGGACTGACAGGGTCCACCGGGGAGCTGTTTTTT.

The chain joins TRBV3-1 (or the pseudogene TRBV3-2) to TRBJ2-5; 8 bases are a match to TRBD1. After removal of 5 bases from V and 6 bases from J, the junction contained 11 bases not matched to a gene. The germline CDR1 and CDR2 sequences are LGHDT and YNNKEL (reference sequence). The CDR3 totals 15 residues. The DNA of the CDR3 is TGTGCCAGCAGCTCAAGGGCAGGGGGCGCGAAGACCCAGTACTTC. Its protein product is CASSSRAGGAKTQYF.

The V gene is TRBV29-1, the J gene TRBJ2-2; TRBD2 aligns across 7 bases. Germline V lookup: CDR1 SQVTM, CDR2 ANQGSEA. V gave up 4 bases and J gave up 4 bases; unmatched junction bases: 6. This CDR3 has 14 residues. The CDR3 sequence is CSVGGLGITGELFF. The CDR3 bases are TGCAGCGTTGGAGGACTAGGTATCACCGGGGAGCTGTTTTTT.

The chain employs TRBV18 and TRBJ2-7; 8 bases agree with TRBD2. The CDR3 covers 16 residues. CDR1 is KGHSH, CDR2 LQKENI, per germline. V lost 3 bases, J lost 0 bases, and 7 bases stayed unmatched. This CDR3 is CASSPASGGNSYEQYF. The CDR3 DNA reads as TGTGCCAGCTCACCCGCGAGCGGGGGTAACTCCTACGAGCAGTACTTC.

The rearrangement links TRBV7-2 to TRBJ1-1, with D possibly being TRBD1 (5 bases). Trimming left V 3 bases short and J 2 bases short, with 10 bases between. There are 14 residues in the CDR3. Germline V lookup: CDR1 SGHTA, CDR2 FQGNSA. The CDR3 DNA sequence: TGTGCCAGCAGCTTTACAGGAATAAACACTGAAGCTTTCTTT. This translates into CASSFTGINTEAFF.

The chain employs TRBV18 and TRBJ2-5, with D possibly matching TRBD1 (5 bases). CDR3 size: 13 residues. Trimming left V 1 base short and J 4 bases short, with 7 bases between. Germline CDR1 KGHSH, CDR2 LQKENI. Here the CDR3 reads CASSPRQGETQYF. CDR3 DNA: TGTGCCAGCTCACCACGTCAGGGAGAGACCCAGTACTTC.

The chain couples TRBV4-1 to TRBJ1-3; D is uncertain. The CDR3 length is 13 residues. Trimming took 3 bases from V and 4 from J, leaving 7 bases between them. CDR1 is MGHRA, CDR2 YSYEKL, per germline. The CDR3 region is CASSQNTGNTIYF. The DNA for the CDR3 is TGCGCCAGCAGCCAGAACACAGGAAACACCATATATTTT.

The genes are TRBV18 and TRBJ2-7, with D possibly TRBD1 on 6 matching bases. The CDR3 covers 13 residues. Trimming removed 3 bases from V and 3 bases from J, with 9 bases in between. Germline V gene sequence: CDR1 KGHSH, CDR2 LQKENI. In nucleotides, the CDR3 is TGTGCCAGCTCACCCGGACAGCTCTACGAGCAGTACTTC. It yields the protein CASSPGQLYEQYF.

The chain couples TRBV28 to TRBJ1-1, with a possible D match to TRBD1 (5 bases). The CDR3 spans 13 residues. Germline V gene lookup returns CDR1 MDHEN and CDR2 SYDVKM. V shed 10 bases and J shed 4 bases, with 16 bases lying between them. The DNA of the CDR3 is TGTGCCAACAAGAGGGTCGGGGGCACTGAAGCTTTCTTT. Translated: CANKRVGGTEAFF. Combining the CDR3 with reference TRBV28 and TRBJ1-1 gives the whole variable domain DVKVTQSSRYLVKRTGEKVFLECVQDMDHENMFWYRQDPGLGLRLIYFSYDVKMKEKGDIPEGYSVSREKKERFSLILESASTNQTSMYLCANKRVGGTEAFFGQGTRLTVV.

The CDR3 spells CASSPETGYEQYF. The DNA of the CDR3 is TGTGCCAGCAGTCCCGAAACAGGGTACGAGCAGTACTTC. The chain has TRBV12-3 or TRBV12-4 and TRBJ2-7; perhaps TRBD1 as D (6 bases). CDR3 length equals 13 residues. V lost 5 bases and J lost 4, with 12 bases in between.

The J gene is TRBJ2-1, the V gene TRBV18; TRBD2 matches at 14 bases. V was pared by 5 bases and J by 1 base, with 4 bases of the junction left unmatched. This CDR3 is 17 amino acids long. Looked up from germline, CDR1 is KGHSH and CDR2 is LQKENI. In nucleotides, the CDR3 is TGTGCCAGCTCATTGACTAGCGGGGGGGGTTCCTACAATGAGCAGTTCTTC. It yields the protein CASSLTSGGGSYNEQFF.

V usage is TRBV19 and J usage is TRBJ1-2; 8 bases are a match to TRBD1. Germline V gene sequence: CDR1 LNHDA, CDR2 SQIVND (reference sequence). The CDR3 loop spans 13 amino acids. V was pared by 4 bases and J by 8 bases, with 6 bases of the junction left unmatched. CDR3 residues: CASSTGGAGGYTF. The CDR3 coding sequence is TGTGCCAGTAGTACAGGGGGCGCCGGGGGCTACACCTTC. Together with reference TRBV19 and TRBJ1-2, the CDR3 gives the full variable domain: DGGITQSPKYLFRKEGQNVTLSCEQNLNHDAMYWYRQDPGQGLRLIYYSQIVNDFQKGDIAEGYSVSREKKESFPLTVTSAQKNPTAFYLCASSTGGAGGYTFGSGTRLTVV.